Detailed here is one T cell receptor (beta chain). This entry comes from a study of blood T cell repertoires in COVID-19. Study details: COVID-19 samples collected from the United States, Italy and Spain covered acute and convalescent phases.

V was pared by 10 bases and J by 3 bases, with 7 bases of the junction left unmatched. The CDR3 is 13 amino acids. Germline V gene sequence: CDR1 MNHNY, CDR2 SVGAGI (reference sequence). Original processing notes: Amplified reference gene primers provided the basis for estimating nucleated cell counts. Repertoires were generated with immunoSEQ multiplex PCR, while TCRdb's copy carries only in-frame clones and drops some. The V and J calls and clone size come from that table; D and trimming were worked out from the DNA. The sample holds fewer than 90,000 clones, 70% to 90% seen once. Sequenced sample: peripheral blood. V usage is TRBV6-6 and J usage is TRBJ2-7; 9 bases are a match to TRBD2. This TCR came from a man between 25 and 39 years old with acute or convalescent COVID-19. The CDR3 loop is CATLAGTGYEQYF. CDR3 DNA sequence: TGTGCCACTCTAGCGGGAACAGGCTACGAGCAGTACTTC.